This T cell receptor (beta chain) was recovered during a study of blood T cell repertoires in COVID-19. Whole-study context: COVID-19 samples collected from the United States, Italy and Spain covered acute and convalescent phases. In each case, the material was cDNA or gDNA derived from T cells, B-cell-depleted T cells, or PBMCs.

V was clipped by 0 bases and J by 2 bases, with 14 bases between them. Looked up from germline, CDR1 is SGHTA and CDR2 is FQGNSA. CDR3 length: 17 residues. Per the study methods: For nucleated cells, counts were estimated from reference gene primer amplification. Some clones are missing from TCRdb's copy, which holds only in-frame ones; the method was immunoSEQ multiplex PCR. Clone size and V and J calls were adopted from that table, with D and trimming inferred from the DNA. The sample has around 130,000 clones, more than 70% seen once. This receptor was taken from a human donor in a cohort sampled during active COVID-19. The source material was peripheral blood. The V call is TRBV7-2, the J call TRBJ1-5, with D possibly matching TRBD1 (5 bases). The CDR3 DNA is TGTGCCAGCAGCTTAGCGGGCAGGGCAGGAGGCAATCAGCCCCAGCATTTT. It yields the protein CASSLAGRAGGNQPQHF.